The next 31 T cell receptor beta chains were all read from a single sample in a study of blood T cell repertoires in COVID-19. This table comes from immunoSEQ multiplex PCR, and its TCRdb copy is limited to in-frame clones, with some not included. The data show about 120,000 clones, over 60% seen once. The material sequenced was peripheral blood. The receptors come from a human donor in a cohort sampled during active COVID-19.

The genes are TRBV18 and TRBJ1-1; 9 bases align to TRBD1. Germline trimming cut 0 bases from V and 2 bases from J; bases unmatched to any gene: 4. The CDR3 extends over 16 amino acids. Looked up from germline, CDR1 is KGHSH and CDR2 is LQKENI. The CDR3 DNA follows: TGTGCCAGCTCACCACCGGAACAGGGGGCTAACACTGAAGCTTTCTTT. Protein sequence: CASSPPEQGANTEAFF.

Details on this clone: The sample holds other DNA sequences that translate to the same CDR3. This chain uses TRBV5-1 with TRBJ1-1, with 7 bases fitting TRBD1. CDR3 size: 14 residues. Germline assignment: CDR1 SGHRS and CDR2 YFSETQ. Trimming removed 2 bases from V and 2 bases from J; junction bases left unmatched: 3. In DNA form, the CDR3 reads TGCGCCAGCAGCTTAGTAGGGGGCAACACTGAAGCTTTCTTT. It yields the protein CASSLVGGNTEAFF.

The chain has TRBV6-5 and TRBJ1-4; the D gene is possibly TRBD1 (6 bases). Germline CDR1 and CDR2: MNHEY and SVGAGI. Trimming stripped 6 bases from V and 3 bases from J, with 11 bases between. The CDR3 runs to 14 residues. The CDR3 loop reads CASRRTDPNEKLFF. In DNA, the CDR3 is TGTGCCAGCAGAAGGACAGACCCTAATGAAAAACTGTTTTTT.

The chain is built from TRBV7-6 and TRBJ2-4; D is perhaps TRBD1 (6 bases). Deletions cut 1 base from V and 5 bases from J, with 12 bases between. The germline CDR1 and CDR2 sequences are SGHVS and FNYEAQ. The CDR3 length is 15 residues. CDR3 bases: TGTGCCAGCAGCTTAGATGGCAGGGGCCAAAACATTCAGTACTTC. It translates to CASSLDGRGQNIQYF.

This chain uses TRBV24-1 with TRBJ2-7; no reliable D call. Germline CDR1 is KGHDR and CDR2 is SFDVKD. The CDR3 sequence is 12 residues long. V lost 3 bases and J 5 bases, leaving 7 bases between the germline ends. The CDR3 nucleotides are TGTGCCACCAGTGATATGGGCGACGAGCAGTACTTC. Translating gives CATSDMGDEQYF.

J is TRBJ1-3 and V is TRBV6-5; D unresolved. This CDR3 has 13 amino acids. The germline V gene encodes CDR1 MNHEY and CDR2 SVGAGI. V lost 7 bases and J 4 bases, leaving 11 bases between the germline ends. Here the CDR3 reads CASTALGGNTIYF. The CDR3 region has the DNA TGTGCCAGCACCGCACTAGGGGGAAACACCATATATTTT.

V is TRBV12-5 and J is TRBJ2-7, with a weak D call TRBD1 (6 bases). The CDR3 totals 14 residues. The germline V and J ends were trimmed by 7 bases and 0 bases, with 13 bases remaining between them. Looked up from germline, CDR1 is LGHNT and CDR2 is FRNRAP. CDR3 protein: CASAPGQSSYEQYF. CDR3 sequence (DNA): TGTGCTAGTGCCCCCGGACAGAGCTCCTACGAGCAGTACTTC.

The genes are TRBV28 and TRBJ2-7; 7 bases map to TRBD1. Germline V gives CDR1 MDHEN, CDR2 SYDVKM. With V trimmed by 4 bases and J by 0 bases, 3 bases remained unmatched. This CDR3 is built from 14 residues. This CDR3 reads CASSSGTDSYEQYF. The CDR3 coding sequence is TGTGCCAGCAGTTCCGGGACAGACTCCTACGAGCAGTACTTC.

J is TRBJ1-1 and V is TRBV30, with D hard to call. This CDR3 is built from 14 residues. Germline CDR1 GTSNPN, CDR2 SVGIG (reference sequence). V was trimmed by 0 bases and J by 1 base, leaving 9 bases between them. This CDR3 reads CAWSVGRQNTEAFF. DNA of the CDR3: TGTGCCTGGAGTGTAGGCAGGCAGAACACTGAAGCTTTCTTT.

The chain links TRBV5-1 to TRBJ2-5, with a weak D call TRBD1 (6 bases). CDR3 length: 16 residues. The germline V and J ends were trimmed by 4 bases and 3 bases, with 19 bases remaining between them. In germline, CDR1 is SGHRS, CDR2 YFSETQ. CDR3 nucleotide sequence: TGCGCCAGCAGCCCTGGGCTAAAACAGGGAGAAGAGACCCAGTACTTC. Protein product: CASSPGLKQGEETQYF. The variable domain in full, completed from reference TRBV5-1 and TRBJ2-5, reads KAGVTQTPRYLIKTRGQQVTLSCSPISGHRSVSWYQQTPGQGLQFLFEYFSETQRNKGNFPGRFSGRQFSNSRSEMNVSTLELGDSALYLCASSPGLKQGEETQYFGPGTRLLVL.

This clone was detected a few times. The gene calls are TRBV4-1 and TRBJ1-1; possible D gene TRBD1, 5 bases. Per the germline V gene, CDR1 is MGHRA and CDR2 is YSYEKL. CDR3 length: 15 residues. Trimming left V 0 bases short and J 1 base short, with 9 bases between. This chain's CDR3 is CASSQDRDWNTEAFF. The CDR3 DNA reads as TGCGCCAGCAGCCAAGATCGGGACTGGAACACTGAAGCTTTCTTT.

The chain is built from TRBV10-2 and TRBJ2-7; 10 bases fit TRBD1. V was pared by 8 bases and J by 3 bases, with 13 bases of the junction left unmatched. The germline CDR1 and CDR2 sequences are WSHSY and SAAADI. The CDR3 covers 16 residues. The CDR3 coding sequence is TGCGCCAGCCAGGACAGGGGGTGGTTCTTAGGCTACGAGCAGTACTTC. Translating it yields CASQDRGWFLGYEQYF.

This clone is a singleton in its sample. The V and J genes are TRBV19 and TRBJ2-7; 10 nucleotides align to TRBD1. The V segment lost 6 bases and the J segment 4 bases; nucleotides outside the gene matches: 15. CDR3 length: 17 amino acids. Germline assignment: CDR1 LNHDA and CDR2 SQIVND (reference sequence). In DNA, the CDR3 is TGTGCCAGTAGCCCGGACAGGGGGGACGAAGCGGGGTACGAGCAGTACTTC. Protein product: CASSPDRGDEAGYEQYF.

CDR3 nucleotides: TGCGCCAGCAGCTTACCAGGACAGGTGGAAGCTTTCTTT. Translation gives CASSLPGQVEAFF. V and J are TRBV5-1 and TRBJ1-1, with 7 bases fitting TRBD1. CDR3 size: 13 residues. V shed 2 bases, J shed 8 bases, and the junction held 6 bases outside the gene matches. Germline-derived CDR1 and CDR2 are SGHRS and YFSETQ. Drawing the rest from reference TRBV5-1 and TRBJ1-1, the complete variable domain is KAGVTQTPRYLIKTRGQQVTLSCSPISGHRSVSWYQQTPGQGLQFLFEYFSETQRNKGNFPGRFSGRQFSNSRSEMNVSTLELGDSALYLCASSLPGQVEAFFGQGTRLTVV.

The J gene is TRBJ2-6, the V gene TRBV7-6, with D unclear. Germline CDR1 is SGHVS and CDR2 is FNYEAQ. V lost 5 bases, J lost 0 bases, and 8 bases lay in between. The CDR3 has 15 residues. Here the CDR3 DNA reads TGTGCCAGCAGCCAAGACACCTCTGGGGCCAACGTCCTGACTTTC. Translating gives CASSQDTSGANVLTF.

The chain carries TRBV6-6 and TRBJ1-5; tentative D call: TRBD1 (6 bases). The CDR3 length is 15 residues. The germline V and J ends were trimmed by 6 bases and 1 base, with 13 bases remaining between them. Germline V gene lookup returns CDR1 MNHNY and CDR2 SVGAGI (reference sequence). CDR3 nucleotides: TGTGCCAGCAGACCACAGGGAGAGAGCAATCAGCCCCAGCATTTT. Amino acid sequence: CASRPQGESNQPQHF.

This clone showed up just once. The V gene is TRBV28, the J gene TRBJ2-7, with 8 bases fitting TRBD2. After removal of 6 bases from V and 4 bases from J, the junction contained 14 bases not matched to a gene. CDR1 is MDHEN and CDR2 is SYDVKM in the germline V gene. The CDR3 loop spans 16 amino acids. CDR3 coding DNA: TGTGCCAGCAGGTCCCCAGCGGGAGACAACTCATACGAGCAGTACTTC. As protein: CASRSPAGDNSYEQYF. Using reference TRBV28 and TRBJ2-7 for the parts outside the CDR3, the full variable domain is DVKVTQSSRYLVKRTGEKVFLECVQDMDHENMFWYRQDPGLGLRLIYFSYDVKMKEKGDIPEGYSVSREKKERFSLILESASTNQTSMYLCASRSPAGDNSYEQYFGPGTRLTVT.

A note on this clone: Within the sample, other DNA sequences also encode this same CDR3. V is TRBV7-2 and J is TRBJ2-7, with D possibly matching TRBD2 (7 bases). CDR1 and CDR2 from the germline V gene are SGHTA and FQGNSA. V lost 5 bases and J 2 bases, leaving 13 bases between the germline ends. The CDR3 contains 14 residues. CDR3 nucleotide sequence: TGTGCCAGCAGCCCAACGGGGGGCCCCTACGAGCAGTACTTC. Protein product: CASSPTGGPYEQYF.

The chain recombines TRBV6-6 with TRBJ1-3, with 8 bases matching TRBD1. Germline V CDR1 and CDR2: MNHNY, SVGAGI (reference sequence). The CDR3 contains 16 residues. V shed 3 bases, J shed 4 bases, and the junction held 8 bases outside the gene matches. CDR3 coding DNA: TGTGCCAGCAGTTATCCCAGGGGGCGCCAGGGAAACACCATATATTTT. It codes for CASSYPRGRQGNTIYF.

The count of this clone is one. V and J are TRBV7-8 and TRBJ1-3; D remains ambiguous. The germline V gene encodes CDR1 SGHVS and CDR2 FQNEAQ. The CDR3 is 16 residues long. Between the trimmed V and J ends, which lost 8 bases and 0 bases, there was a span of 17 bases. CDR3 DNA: TGTGCCAGCGTACAAGGGAGAGGGAGCTCTGGAAACACCATATATTTT. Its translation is CASVQGRGSSGNTIYF.

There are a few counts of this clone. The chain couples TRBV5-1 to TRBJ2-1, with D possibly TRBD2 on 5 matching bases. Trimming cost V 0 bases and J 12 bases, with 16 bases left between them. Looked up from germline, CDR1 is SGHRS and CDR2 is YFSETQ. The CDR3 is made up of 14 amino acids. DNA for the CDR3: TGCGCCAGCAGCTTGGCCCAATCTCCCAGCGGGCAGTTCTTC. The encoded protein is CASSLAQSPSGQFF.

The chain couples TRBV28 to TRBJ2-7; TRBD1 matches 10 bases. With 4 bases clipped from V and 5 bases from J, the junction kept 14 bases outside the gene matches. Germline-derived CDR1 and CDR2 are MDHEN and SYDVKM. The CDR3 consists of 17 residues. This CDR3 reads CASSSPRGDRGTHEQYF. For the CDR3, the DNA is TGTGCCAGCAGTTCCCCCCGCGGGGACAGGGGTACCCACGAGCAGTACTTC.

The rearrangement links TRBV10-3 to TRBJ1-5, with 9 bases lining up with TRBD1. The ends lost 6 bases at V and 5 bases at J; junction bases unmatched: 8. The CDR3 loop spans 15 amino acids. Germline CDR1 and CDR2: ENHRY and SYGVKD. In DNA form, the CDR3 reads TGTGCCATCAGGCCGGGACAGGGAATGGATCAGCCCCAGCATTTT. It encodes CAIRPGQGMDQPQHF.

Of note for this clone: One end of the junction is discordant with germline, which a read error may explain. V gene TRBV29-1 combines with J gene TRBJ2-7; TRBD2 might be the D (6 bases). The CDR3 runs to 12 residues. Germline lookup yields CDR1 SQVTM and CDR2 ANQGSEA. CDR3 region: CSVSSEPYGQYF. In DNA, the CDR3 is TGCAGCGTTTCTAGCGAACCCTACGGGCAGTACTTC.

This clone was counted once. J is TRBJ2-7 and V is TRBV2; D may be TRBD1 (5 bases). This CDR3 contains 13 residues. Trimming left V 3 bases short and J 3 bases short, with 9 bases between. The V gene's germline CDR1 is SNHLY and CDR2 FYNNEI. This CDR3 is CASSDLQGYEQYF. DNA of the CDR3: TGTGCCAGCAGTGATCTCCAGGGCTACGAGCAGTACTTC.

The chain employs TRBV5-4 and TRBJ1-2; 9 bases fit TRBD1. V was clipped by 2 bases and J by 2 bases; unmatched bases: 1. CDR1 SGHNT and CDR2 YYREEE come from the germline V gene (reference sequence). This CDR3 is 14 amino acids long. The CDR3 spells CASSLGQGNYGYTF. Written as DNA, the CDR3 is TGTGCCAGCAGCTTAGGACAGGGGAACTATGGCTACACCTTC.

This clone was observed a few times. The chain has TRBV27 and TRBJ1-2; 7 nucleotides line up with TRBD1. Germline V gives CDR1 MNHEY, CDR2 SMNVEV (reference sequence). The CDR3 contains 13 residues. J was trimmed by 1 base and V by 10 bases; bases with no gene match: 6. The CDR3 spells CATRTGINYGYTF. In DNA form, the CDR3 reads TGTGCCACCCGGACAGGAATTAACTATGGCTACACCTTC.

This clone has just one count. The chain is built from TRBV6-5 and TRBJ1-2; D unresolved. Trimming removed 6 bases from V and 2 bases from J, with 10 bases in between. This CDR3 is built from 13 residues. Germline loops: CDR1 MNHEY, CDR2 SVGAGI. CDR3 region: CASRNTENYGYTF. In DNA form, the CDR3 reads TGTGCCAGCAGAAACACAGAGAACTATGGCTACACCTTC.

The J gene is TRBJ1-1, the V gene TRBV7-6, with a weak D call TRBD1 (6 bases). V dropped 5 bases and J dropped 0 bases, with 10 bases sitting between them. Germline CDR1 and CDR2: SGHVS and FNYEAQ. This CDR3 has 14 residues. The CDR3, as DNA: TGTGCCAGCAGCGTCGGACAGTTGAACACTGAAGCTTTCTTT. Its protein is CASSVGQLNTEAFF.

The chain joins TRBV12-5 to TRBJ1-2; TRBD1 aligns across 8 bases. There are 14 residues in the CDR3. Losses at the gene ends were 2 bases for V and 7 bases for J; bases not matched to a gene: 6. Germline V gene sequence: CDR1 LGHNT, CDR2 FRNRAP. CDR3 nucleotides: TGTGCTAGTGGTTTGCAGGGGGCGTATGGTGGCTACACCTTC. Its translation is CASGLQGAYGGYTF.

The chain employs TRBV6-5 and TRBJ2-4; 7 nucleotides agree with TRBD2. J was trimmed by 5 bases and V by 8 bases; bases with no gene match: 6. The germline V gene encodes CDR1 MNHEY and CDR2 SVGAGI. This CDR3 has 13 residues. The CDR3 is CASGEGAENIQYF. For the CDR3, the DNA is TGTGCCAGCGGGGAGGGAGCGGAAAACATTCAGTACTTC.